The sequence of this TCR beta chain was determined in a study of blood T cell repertoires in COVID-19 (TCRdb year 2020). At the level of the whole study: The collaborator samples originated in the United States, Italy and Spain and spanned the acute and convalescent phases of COVID-19. The material from the prospective study consisted of cDNA or gDNA derived from T cells, B-cell-depleted T cells, or PBMCs. Subjects who had been exposed to COVID-19, were actively infected with it, or had recovered from it provided the deeply sampled blood TCRbeta repertoires that made up the dataset. The repertoires were made available in a free public database intended to serve as a resource for research on the immune response to SARS-CoV-2. Samples came from the ongoing ImmuneRACE study (first 160 participants) plus 1,254 subjects from 6 global collaborators. A de-identified subject ID, COVID-19 status, age in years and sex were almost always included in the sample metadata. Where available, HLA class I and class II types were taken from metadata supplied by the sample provider and were not determined by assay-based typing.

General study outcomes and caveats: Clinical and demographic metadata were provided uncurated, with the amount varying by source and participant.

On this clone itself: No cognate antigen has been identified for it. Per-nucleotide qualities are absent, and no much larger clonotype sits a single base away.

One collaborating source in Seattle enrolled patients during active infection and followed them longitudinally through the course of disease. Each collaborating institution followed its own protocols to collect whole blood in K2EDTA tubes. For TCRbeta analysis, collaborator samples were shipped as frozen whole blood, as isolated PBMCs, or as DNA extracted from either sample type. The immunoSEQ Assay, a bias-controlled multiplex PCR, was used to amplify TCRbeta CDR3 regions from genomic DNA. In the original analysis: Within the assay, amplification of reference gene primers was used to estimate how many nucleated cells each sample contained. Sequence reads were collapsed and filtered to measure the absolute abundance of every unique TCRbeta CDR3 rearrangement. For each sample, productive Simpson clonality was calculated as the square root of Simpson's diversity index across productive rearrangements. The table was pulled from immuneACCESS by TCRdb, which kept in-frame rearrangements only. Such tables lose some clones; where checked, under half of the loss comes from unresolved V genes, and the rest has no known cause. V, J and clone size derive from that table, while D and trimming were established from the DNA sequence. The sample records 250,000 to 350,000 clones, roughly 90% of which are singletons. Jointly, the top ten make up around 2% of the sample.

The sample taken for sequencing was peripheral blood. The sequence derives from a woman in her thirties with COVID-19, enrolled during active disease.

The CDR3 corresponds to CASSRPGTEEVYEQYF. The DNA is as follows: TGTGCCAGCAGCCGACCGGGGACAGAAGAGGTCTACGAGCAGTACTTC. The chain uses TRBV16 and TRBJ2-7, with TRBD1 matching 7 junction bases. Relative to germline, V is missing 4 bases and J is missing 3 bases, with 12 bases of the junction outside any gene match. The CDR3 covers 16 residues, taking in both the cysteine and the phenylalanine. CDR3 DNA is the only sequence kept; it has 48 bases, read in frame from the first base. CDR1 is given as KGHSY and CDR2 as FQNENV, both from the germline V gene.